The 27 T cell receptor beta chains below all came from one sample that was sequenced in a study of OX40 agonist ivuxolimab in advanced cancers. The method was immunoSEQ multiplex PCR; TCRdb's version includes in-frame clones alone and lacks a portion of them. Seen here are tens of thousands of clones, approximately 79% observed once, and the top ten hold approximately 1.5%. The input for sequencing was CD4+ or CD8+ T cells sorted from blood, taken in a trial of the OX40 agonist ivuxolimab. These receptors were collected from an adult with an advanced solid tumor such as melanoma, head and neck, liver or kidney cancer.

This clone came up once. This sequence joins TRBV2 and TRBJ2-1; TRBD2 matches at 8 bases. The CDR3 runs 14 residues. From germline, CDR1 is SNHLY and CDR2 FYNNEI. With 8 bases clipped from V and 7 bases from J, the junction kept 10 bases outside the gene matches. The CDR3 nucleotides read TGTGCCAGCGGTAGTCTAGCGGGCCCTAATGAGCAGTTCTTC. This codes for CASGSLAGPNEQFF.

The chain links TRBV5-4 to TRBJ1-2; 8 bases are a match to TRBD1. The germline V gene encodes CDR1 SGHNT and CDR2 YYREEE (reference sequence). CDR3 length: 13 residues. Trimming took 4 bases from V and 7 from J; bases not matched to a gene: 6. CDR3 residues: CASSTQGAGGYTF. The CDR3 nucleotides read TGTGCCAGCAGCACCCAGGGGGCGGGTGGCTACACCTTC.

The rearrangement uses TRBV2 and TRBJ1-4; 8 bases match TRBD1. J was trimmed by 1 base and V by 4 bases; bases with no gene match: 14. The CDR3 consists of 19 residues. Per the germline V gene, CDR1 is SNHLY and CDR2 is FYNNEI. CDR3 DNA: TGTGCCAGCAGTGCGGGGACAGGCTTCTTCACCCTAACTAATGAAAAACTGTTTTTT. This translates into CASSAGTGFFTLTNEKLFF.

In DNA form, the CDR3 reads TGTGCCAGCAGCCTCAGGGCCTGGAGCTCCTACGAGCAGTACTTC. Translation: CASSLRAWSSYEQYF. This chain links TRBV7-2 with TRBJ2-7, with D perhaps matching TRBD1 (5 bases). Germline V gene sequence: CDR1 SGHTA, CDR2 FQGNSA. The CDR3 runs 15 residues. V shed 5 bases and J shed 0 bases, with 14 bases lying between them. Complete variable domain (other parts from reference TRBV7-2 and TRBJ2-7): GAGVSQSPSNKVTEKGKDVELRCDPISGHTALYWYRQSLGQGLEFLIYFQGNSAPDKSGLPSDRFSAERTGGSVSTLTIQRTQQEDSAVYLCASSLRAWSSYEQYFGPGTRLTVT.

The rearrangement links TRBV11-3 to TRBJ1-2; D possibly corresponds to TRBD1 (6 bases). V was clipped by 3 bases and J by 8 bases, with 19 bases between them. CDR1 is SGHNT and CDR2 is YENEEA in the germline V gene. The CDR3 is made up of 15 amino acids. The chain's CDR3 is CASSLSGDTLGGYTF. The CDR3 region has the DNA TGTGCCAGCAGCTTGAGTGGGGACACCCTCGGGGGCTACACCTTC.

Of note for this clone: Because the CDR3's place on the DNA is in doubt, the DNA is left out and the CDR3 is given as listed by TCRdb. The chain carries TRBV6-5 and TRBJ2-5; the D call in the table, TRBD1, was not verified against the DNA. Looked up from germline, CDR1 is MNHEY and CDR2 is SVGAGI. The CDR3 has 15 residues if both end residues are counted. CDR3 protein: CASLSGTGFLETQYF.

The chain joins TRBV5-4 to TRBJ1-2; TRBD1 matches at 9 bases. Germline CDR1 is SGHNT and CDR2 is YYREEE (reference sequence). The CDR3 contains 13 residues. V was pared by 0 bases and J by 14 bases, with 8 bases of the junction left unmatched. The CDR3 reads CASSLGDRAGDTF. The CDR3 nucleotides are TGTGCCAGCAGCTTGGGGGACAGGGCCGGGGATACCTTC.

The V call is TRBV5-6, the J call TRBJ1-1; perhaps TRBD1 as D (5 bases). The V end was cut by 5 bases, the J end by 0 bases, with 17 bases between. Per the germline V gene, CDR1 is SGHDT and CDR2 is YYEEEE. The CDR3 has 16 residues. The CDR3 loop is CASSSLSGAVNTEAFF. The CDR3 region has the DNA TGTGCCAGCAGTTCTTTGAGTGGGGCCGTGAACACTGAAGCTTTCTTT.

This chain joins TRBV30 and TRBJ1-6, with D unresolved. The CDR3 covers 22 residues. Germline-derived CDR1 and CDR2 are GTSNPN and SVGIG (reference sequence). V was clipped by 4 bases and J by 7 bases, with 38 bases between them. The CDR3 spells CAWTGMDPLDPSPLEGNSPLHF. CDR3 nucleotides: TGTGCCTGGACCGGAATGGACCCGCTTGATCCCAGTCCGCTCGAAGGGAATTCACCCCTCCACTTT.

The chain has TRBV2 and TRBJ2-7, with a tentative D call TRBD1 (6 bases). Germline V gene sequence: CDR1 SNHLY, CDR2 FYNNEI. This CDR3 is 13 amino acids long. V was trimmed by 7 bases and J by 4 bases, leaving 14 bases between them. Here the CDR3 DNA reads TGTGCCAGCACTGGAACAGGGTCATACGAGCAGTACTTC. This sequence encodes CASTGTGSYEQYF.

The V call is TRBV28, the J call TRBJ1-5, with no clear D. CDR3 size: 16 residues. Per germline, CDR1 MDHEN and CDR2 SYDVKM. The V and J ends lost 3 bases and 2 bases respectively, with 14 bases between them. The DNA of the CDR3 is TGTGCCAGCAGTTTGAACGGGCCCATAGGCAATCAGCCCCAGCATTTT. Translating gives CASSLNGPIGNQPQHF.

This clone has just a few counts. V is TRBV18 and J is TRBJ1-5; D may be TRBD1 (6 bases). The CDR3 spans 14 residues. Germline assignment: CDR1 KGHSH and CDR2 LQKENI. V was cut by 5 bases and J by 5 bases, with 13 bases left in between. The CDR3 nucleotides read TGTGCCAGCTCAGCACAGGGATTTGATCAGCCCCAGCATTTT. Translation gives CASSAQGFDQPQHF.

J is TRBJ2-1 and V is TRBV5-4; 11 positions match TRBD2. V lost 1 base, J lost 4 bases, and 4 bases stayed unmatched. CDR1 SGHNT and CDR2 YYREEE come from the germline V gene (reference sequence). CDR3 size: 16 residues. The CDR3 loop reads CASSLTSGGQYNEQFF. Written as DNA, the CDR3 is TGTGCCAGCAGCTTGACTAGCGGGGGCCAATACAATGAGCAGTTCTTC.

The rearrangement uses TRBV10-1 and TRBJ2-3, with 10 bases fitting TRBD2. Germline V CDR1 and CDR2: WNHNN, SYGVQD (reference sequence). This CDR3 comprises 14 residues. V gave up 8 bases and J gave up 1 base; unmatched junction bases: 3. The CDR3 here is CASAGTSGTDTQYF. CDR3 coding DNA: TGCGCCAGCGCCGGGACTAGCGGCACAGATACGCAGTATTTT.

CDR3 sequence (DNA): TGCAGCTCGGACGTTACAGGGGTAGCTAACTATGGCTACACCTTC. Its protein is CSSDVTGVANYGYTF. V and J are TRBV29-1 and TRBJ1-2; the match to TRBD1 covers 7 bases. The V and J ends lost 8 bases and 0 bases, in that order; junction bases with no gene match: 12. The CDR3 is 15 amino acids. CDR1 SQVTM and CDR2 ANQGSEA come from the germline V gene.

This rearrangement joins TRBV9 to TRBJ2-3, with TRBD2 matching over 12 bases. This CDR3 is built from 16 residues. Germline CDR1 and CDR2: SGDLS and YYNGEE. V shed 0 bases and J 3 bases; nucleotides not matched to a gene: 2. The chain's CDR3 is CASSVGLAGETDTQYF. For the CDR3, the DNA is TGTGCCAGCAGCGTAGGACTAGCGGGGGAAACAGATACGCAGTATTTT.

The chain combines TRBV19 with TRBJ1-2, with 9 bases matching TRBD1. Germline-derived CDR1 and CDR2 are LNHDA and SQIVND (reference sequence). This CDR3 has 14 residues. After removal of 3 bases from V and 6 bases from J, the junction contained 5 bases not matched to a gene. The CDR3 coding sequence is TGTGCCAGTAGTATTACAGGGGGCGCGGATGGCTACACCTTC. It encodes CASSITGGADGYTF.

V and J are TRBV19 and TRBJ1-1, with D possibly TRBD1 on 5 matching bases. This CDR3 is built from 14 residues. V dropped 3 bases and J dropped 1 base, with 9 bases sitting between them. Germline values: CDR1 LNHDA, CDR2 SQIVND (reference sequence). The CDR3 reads CASSIPGRNTEAFF. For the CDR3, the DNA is TGTGCCAGTAGTATCCCAGGGAGGAACACTGAAGCTTTCTTT.

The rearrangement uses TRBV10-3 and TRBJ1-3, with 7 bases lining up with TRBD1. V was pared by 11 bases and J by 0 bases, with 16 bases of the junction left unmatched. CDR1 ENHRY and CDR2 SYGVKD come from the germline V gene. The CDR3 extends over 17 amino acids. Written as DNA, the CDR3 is TGTGCCTTGCCAACTAGGGACAGACGACGCTCTGGAAACACCATATATTTT. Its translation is CALPTRDRRRSGNTIYF.

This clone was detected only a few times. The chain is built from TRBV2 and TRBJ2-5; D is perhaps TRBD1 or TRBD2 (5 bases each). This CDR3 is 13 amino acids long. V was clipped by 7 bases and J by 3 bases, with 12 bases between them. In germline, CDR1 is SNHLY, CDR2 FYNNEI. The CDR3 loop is CASNRDDKETQYF. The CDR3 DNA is TGTGCCAGCAATCGGGACGATAAAGAGACCCAGTACTTC.

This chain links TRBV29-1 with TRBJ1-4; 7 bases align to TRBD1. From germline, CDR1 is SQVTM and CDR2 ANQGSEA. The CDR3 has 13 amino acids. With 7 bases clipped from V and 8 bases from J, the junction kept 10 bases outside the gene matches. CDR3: CSGKLGGNEKLFF. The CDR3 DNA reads TGCAGCGGTAAATTAGGGGGCAACGAAAAACTGTTTTTT.

CDR3 DNA: TGTGCCAGCAGCTTGTTAGTCCAAGAGACCCAGTACTTC. It translates to CASSLLVQETQYF. The V and J genes are TRBV5-5 and TRBJ2-5; the D is unclear. The CDR3 consists of 13 residues. V was pared by 1 base and J by 1 base, with 5 bases between. Germline CDR1 and CDR2: SGHKS and YYEKEE (reference sequence).

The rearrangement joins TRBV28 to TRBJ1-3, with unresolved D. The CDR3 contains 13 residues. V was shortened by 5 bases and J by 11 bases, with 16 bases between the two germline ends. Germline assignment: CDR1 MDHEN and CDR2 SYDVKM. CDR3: CASSPATDNPIYF. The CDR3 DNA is TGTGCCAGCAGTCCAGCCACAGATAATCCCATATATTTT.

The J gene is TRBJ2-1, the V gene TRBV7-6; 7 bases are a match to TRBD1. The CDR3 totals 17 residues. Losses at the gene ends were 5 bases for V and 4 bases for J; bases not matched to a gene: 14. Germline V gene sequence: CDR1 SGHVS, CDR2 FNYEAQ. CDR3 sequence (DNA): TGTGCCAGCAGCCCCGCGGAGAGGGGGCAATCTTACAATGAGCAGTTCTTC. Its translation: CASSPAERGQSYNEQFF.

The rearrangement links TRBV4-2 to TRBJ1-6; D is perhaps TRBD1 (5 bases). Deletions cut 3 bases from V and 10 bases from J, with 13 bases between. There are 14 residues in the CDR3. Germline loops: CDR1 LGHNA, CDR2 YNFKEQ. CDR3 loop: CASSQGVEGSPLHF. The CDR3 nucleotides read TGTGCCAGCAGCCAGGGGGTGGAGGGCTCACCCCTCCACTTT.

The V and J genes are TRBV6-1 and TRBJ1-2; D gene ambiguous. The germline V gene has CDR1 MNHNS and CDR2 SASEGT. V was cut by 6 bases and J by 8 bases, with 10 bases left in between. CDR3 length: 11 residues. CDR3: CASSSQVGYTF. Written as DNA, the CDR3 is TGTGCCAGCAGCAGCCAAGTGGGCTACACCTTC.

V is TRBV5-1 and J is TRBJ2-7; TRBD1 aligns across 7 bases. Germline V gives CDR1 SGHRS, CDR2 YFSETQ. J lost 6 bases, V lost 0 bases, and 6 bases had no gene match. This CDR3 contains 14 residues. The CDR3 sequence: CASSLGDRALEQYF. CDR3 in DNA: TGCGCCAGCAGCTTGGGAGACAGGGCCCTCGAGCAGTACTTC.